The T cell receptor (beta chain) described here comes from a study of blood T cell repertoires in COVID-19. Study-wide context: The origin of the acute and convalescent COVID-19 samples was the United States, Italy and Spain. T cells, B-cell-depleted T cells, or PBMCs supplied cDNA or gDNA.

The V and J ends lost 5 bases and 0 bases, in that order; junction bases with no gene match: 6. The germline gives CDR1 SEHNR, CDR2 FQNEAQ (reference sequence). The CDR3 runs 15 residues. Source study methods: Scientists estimated how many nucleated cells there were by amplifying reference gene primers. Sequencing was performed with immunoSEQ multiplex PCR; in TCRdb, only in-frame clones are kept and a portion is missing. V and J calls and clone size come straight from that table; D and trimming were deduced from the DNA. This sample yields around 130,000 clones, of which around 87% are seen a single time; around 17% belongs to the top ten.

The receptor's source is a woman aged 50 to 60 who had recovered from COVID-19. This rearrangement joins TRBV7-9 to TRBJ1-1; 7 positions agree with TRBD1. Sequencing was carried out using peripheral blood. CDR3 sequence reads: CASSPKTGLNTEAFF. Written as DNA, the CDR3 is TGTGCCAGCAGCCCGAAGACAGGGCTGAACACTGAAGCTTTCTTT.